This T cell receptor (beta chain) was found in a study of identical twins. TCRdb re-called the 5' RACE reads through MiXCR, storing one row per CDR3 protein. The sample lists roughly 350,000 distinct CDR3 sequences; approximately 8.8% were seen once. The CDR3 is made up of 12 amino acids. V was shortened by 7 bases and J by 3 bases, with 11 bases between the two germline ends. The V gene's germline CDR1 is SGHRS and CDR2 YFSETQ. This clonotype occurred a few times. Antigen specificity is unknown. Points from the study as a whole: There were fewer insertions in abundant cord blood beta clonotypes, but memory repertoires showed no such pattern. Less excess twin sharing appeared in beta out-of-frame sequences. Conclusions leaned on cross-sectional statistical analysis and did not track the same donors over time.

This TCR derives from a woman aged 45 to 65 in good health. The material sequenced was naive T cells sorted from blood. The chain employs TRBV5-1 and TRBJ2-7, with D possibly matching TRBD2 (6 bases). CDR3 sequence: CASSKEGYEQYF. DNA of the CDR3: TGCGCCAGCTCCAAGGAGGGCTACGAGCAGTACTTC.